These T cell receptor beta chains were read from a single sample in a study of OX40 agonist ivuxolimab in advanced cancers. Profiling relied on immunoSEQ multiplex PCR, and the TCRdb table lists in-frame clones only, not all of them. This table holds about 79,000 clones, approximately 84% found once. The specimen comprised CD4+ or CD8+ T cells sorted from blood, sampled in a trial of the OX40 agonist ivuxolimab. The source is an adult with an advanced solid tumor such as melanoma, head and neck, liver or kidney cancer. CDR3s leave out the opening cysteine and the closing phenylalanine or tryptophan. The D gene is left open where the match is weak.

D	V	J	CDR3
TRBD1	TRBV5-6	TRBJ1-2	ASSGRTGDLYGYT
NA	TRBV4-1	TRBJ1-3	ASSQGGTVANTIY
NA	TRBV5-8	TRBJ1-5	ASSHTGTSNQPQH
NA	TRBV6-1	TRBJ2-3	ASSRGTSTDTQY
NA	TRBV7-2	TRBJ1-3	ASSLVGPPGGNTIY
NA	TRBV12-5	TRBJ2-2	ASGSTTGGELF
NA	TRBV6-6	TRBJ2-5	ASSYQLGETQY
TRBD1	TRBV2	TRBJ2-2	ASTGRTGGTGELF
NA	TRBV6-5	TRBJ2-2	ASSRRGAHTGELF
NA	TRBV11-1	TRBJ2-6	ASSLDHSGANVLT
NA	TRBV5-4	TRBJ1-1	ASSLDTLGNTEAF